This T cell receptor beta chain was profiled in a study of cytomegalovirus exposure and HLA in healthy donors. Points from the study as a whole: As was reported, the HLA-A and HLA-B alleles of most subjects were accurately predicted from TCR beta sequences.

With regard to this clone: The target antigen is unknown.

The CDR3 is 13 amino acids. V was pared by 1 base and J by 5 bases, with 8 bases between. Germline V CDR1 and CDR2: SGHNT, YENEEA. PCR primers comprised 60 Vbeta and 13 Jbeta primers. Method: immunoSEQ multiplex PCR; TCRdb's copy keeps in-frame clones and lacks some. The repertoire shows 40,000 to 55,000 clones; the top ten hold more than 5.5%. The chain carries TRBV11-3 and TRBJ1-1; the D is unclear. The TCR comes from a male donor in good health and CMV-seropositive. The sample comprised PBMCs. The CDR3 is CASSLGGDTEAFF. The CDR3, as DNA: TGTGCCAGCAGCTTAGGTGGAGATACTGAAGCTTTCTTT.